This TCR beta chain was recorded in a study of T-cell memory formation after mild COVID-19. Note on this clonotype: Its antigen is not identified.

The CDR3 loop spans 15 amino acids. Germline values: CDR1 MNHEY, CDR2 SMNVEV (reference sequence). V dropped 10 bases and J dropped 0 bases, with 16 bases sitting between them. Whole-study findings and limits: The study found contracting CD4+ clones mainly in CM and EM and contracting CD8+ clones in EMRA. A subset of responding clones appeared in pre-infection memory, suggesting cross-reactive memory joined.

One entry per CDR3 protein, called by TCRdb with MiXCR from the 5' RACE reads. The data hold over 120,000 distinct CDR3 sequences, with about 19% observed a single time. The TCR sequence derives from an adult woman who had mild COVID-19 (a few samples of this study predate the infection). Cell type and time point are not known. This chain joins TRBV27 and TRBJ1-5; possibly TRBD1 for D (5 bases). The sample comprised PBMCs or a T cell subset sorted from them (not recorded which). The CDR3, as DNA: TGTGCCACCAAAGACAGTCCGTATAGCAATCAGCCCCAGCATTTT. Its translation is CATKDSPYSNQPQHF.